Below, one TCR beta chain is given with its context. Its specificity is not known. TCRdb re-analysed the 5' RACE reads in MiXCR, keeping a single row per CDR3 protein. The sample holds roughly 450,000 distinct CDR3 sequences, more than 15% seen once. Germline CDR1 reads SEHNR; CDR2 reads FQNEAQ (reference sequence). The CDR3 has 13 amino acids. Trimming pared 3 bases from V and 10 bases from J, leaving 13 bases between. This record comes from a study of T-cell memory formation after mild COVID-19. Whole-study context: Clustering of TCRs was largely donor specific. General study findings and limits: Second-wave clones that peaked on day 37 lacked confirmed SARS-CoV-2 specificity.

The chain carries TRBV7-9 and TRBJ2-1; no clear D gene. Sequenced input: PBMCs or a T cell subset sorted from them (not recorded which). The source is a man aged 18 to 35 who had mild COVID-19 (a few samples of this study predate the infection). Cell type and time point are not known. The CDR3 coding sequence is TGTGCCAGCAGCTTCTCTCGCATCGGCGAGCAGTTCTTC. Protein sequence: CASSFSRIGEQFF.